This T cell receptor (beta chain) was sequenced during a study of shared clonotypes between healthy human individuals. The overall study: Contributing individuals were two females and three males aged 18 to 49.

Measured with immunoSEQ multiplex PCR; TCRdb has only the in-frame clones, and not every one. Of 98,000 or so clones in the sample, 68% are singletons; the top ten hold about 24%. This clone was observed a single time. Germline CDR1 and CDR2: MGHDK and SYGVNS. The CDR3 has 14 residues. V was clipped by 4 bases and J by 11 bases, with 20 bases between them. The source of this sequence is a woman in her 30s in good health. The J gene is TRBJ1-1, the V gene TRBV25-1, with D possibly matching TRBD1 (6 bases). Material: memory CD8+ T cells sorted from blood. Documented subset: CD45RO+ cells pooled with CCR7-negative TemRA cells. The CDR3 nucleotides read TGTGCCAGCAGTGGCCGGGACACGCACCTGAGGGCTTTCTTT. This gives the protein CASSGRDTHLRAFF.